The present T cell receptor beta chain was sequenced within a study of long-term antiretroviral therapy in people with HIV. The germline V gene has CDR1 SNHLY and CDR2 FYNNEI. This CDR3 has 11 amino acids. The V and J ends lost 8 bases and 5 bases respectively, with 10 bases between them. Researchers ran immunoSEQ v3.0 at survey level. Sequencing was performed with immunoSEQ multiplex PCR; in TCRdb, only in-frame clones are kept and a portion is missing. The top ten clones hold more than 9% of a sample with roughly 20,000 clones, roughly four fifths of them seen once. Every one of the participants with HIV received treatment in the United States.

Source: unsorted PBMCs, taken less than 1.8 years before starting antiretroviral therapy. The rearrangement joins TRBV2 to TRBJ2-7; D possibly corresponds to TRBD2 (5 bases). This receptor was taken from a woman aged 35 to 49 with HIV. The CDR3 protein is CASVGVHEQYF. The DNA of the CDR3 is TGTGCCAGCGTCGGGGTCCACGAGCAGTACTTC.